This is a list of T cell receptor beta chains from one sample in a study of blood T cells in healthy people across ages. Via MiXCR, TCRdb re-called the 5' RACE reads, giving one row per CDR3 protein. The sample has 450,000 to 700,000 distinct CDR3 sequences, 27% seen once. The sample was blood. These receptors came from a woman in her seventies in good health. Each CDR3 is given with its conserved first and last residue. Fields, in order: CDR3 DNA, CDR3 protein, V gene, J gene, D gene, CDR3 length, clone size. The D gene is left open where the match is weak. Clone size is stated in some rows and not others, as once, few, many or a class when expanded.

TGCAGTGCGTGCCAGTGGGCCGGGGGGAACACAGATACGCAGTATTTT	CSACQWAGGNTDTQYF	TRBV20-1	TRBJ2-3	TRBD2	16	NA
TGTGCCAGCAGCAGGACTAGCTACAATGAGCAGTTCTTC	CASSRTSYNEQFF	TRBV12-3/TRBV12-4	TRBJ2-1	TRBD2	13	few
TGTGCCAGCAGTTACCCAACAGGGATTCGTGGGGCCAACGTCCTGACTTTC	CASSYPTGIRGANVLTF	TRBV6-2/TRBV6-3	TRBJ2-6	NA	17	NA
TGTGCCAGCAGCCCCCGGGCTGCCACTAATGAAAAACTGTTTTTT	CASSPRAATNEKLFF	TRBV4-2	TRBJ1-4	NA	15	few
TGTGCCAGCAGCCAAGAAGGGGGGACCTATGGCTACACCTTC	CASSQEGGTYGYTF	TRBV3-1	TRBJ1-2	NA	14	once
TGTGCCAGCAGTCATAGGACGGAGCAGTACTTC	CASSHRTEQYF	TRBV6-2/TRBV6-3	TRBJ2-7	NA	11	NA
TGTGCCAGCGGGAGGCCCTATGGCTACACCTTC	CASGRPYGYTF	TRBV12-3/TRBV12-4	TRBJ1-2	NA	11	NA
TGTGCCAGCAGCGTTGGGAGGGACACTGAAGCTTTCTTT	CASSVGRDTEAFF	TRBV5-6	TRBJ1-1	NA	13	NA
TGCAGCGTCGTCCCGGGACAGGGGGCCGGCAATCAGCCCCAGCATTTT	CSVVPGQGAGNQPQHF	TRBV29-1	TRBJ1-5	TRBD1	16	few
TGTGCCAGCAGCCCTAGGAGGGCGACGCAGGAGACCCAGTACTTC	CASSPRRATQETQYF	TRBV11-1	TRBJ2-5	NA	15	few
TGTGCCAGCAGTCCCTCTAGCGCATTATCCTACGAGCAGTACTTC	CASSPSSALSYEQYF	TRBV6-6	TRBJ2-7	NA	15	NA
TGTGCCAGCAGTTATTTCCGGGACAGGGGATCGAACACTGAAGCTTTCTTT	CASSYFRDRGSNTEAFF	TRBV6-2/TRBV6-3	TRBJ1-1	TRBD1	17	NA
TGTGCCAGCAACCAAGTAGGGTTGACTGAAGCTTTCTTT	CASNQVGLTEAFF	TRBV3-1	TRBJ1-1	NA	13	few
TGTGCCAGCAGCTGGGAAGGCCGGCCGCTCATGAACACTGAAGCTTTCTTT	CASSWEGRPLMNTEAFF	TRBV3-1	TRBJ1-1	NA	17	NA
TGTGCCAGCAGTGACAGGGCCGGGGATCAGCCCCAGCATTTT	CASSDRAGDQPQHF	TRBV6-6	TRBJ1-5	TRBD1	14	few
TGTGCCAGCAGCTCCATAGGTCCCCCCGGGACCCAGTACTTC	CASSSIGPPGTQYF	TRBV7-9	TRBJ2-5	NA	14	few
TGTGCCAGCAGCCAATGGGGCCTAGCGGGGGACCCTCTAAGCGAGCAGTACTTC	CASSQWGLAGDPLSEQYF	TRBV3-1	TRBJ2-7	TRBD2	18	few
TGCGCCAGCGGCCAAGATCCTAGCGGGGGAGAGACGCAGTATTTT	CASGQDPSGGETQYF	TRBV4-1	TRBJ2-3	TRBD2	15	NA
TGTGCCAGCAGTACAACGTGGTCGACTAGCGGGGGGACAGATGCGCAGTATTTT	CASSTTWSTSGGTDAQYF	TRBV28	TRBJ2-3	TRBD2	18	NA
TGTGCCAGCAGCTATGCCTCTTGGGAGACCCAGTACTTC	CASSYASWETQYF	TRBV11-2	TRBJ2-5	NA	13	few
TGTGCCAGCAGTGGTCTGCGGGGGGGCTCGAATGAGCAGTTCTTC	CASSGLRGGSNEQFF	TRBV6-1	TRBJ2-1	TRBD2	15	few
TGCGCCAGCAGTTCAGCGGGGACTAGTTCATCTGGGGCCAACGTCCTGACTTTC	CASSSAGTSSSGANVLTF	TRBV5-1	TRBJ2-6	TRBD2	18	few
TGCGCCAGCAGCTTGAGTTCGGGGGAGACCCAGTACTTC	CASSLSSGETQYF	TRBV7-9	TRBJ2-5	NA	13	many
TGTGCCATCTCCCCGGGACAGCCCACCCGTAGTGGCTACACCTTC	CAISPGQPTRSGYTF	TRBV10-3	TRBJ1-2	TRBD1	15	NA
TGTGCCAGCAGTTTAGCGGGACAGGGGAACTACACCTTC	CASSLAGQGNYTF	TRBV12-3/TRBV12-4	TRBJ1-2	TRBD1	13	NA
TGTGCCAGCAGCTTCAGGGGGCAGGGTGGTGAGCAGTTCTTC	CASSFRGQGGEQFF	TRBV7-2	TRBJ2-1	TRBD1	14	NA
TGTGCCAGCAGCGTAGCTCGGGACCGCAGGGAGGGTTCCCTCTATGGCTACACCTTC	CASSVARDRREGSLYGYTF	TRBV9	TRBJ1-2	NA	19	NA
TGCAGTGCTAGAGTGGGGGGGGCTTCAGATACGCAGTATTTT	CSARVGGASDTQYF	TRBV20-1	TRBJ2-3	NA	14	NA
TGCGCCAGCAGCTTGTGGGGACACCAAGAGACCCAGTACTTC	CASSLWGHQETQYF	TRBV5-1	TRBJ2-5	NA	14	few
TGTGCCAGCAGCTTATTGGGGGTGAGGAATTCACCCCTCCACTTT	CASSLLGVRNSPLHF	TRBV7-2	TRBJ1-6	NA	15	NA
TGTGCCAGCAGCCACTCTTTAACCGAGACGGAGCAGTTCTTC	CASSHSLTETEQFF	TRBV4-2	TRBJ2-1	NA	14	NA
TGCAGCGCGGACAGGGGGTCGTACAATGAGCAGTTCTTC	CSADRGSYNEQFF	TRBV29-1	TRBJ2-1	TRBD1	13	NA
TGTGCCAGCAGTTACGCGGGCTGGCAGTCAGATACGCAGTATTTT	CASSYAGWQSDTQYF	TRBV6-5	TRBJ2-3	NA	15	NA
TGTGCCAGCAGTTTCGGCAGGGAAGGAAACACCATATATTTT	CASSFGREGNTIYF	TRBV7-9	TRBJ1-3	NA	14	NA
TGCGCCAGCAGCCCCAGCAGGAGAAGCACAGATACGCAGTATTTT	CASSPSRRSTDTQYF	TRBV5-1	TRBJ2-3	NA	15	few